This T cell receptor (beta chain) came from a study of identifying expanded T cells in peripheral blood. General observations from the study: Technical replicates showed about 1.1 changed clones; approximately 2 weeks 15 to 20; four weeks 19.

Regarding this clone: Antigen unknown.

The ends lost 8 bases at V and 7 bases at J; junction bases unmatched: 10. The CDR3 spans 16 residues. Looked up from germline, CDR1 is LNHDA and CDR2 is SQIVND (reference sequence). Here immunoSEQ multiplex PCR was the method, and the copy in TCRdb shows in-frame clones only, minus some. The data hold approximately 100,000 clones, with about 87% observed a single time. Sequenced sample: blood. The clonotype was recovered from a person between 18 and 70 years old in good health. This sequence joins TRBV19 and TRBJ2-1, with 14 bases matching TRBD2. This CDR3 is CASHNPGTSGRNEQFF. CDR3 DNA sequence: TGTGCCAGTCACAACCCAGGGACTAGCGGGAGAAATGAGCAGTTCTTC.